Listed here is a single T cell receptor (beta chain). The antigen is unknown. The V end lost 3 bases, the J end lost 5 bases, and 20 bases lay between the germline ends. The germline V gene encodes CDR1 MDHEN and CDR2 SYDVKM. The CDR3 runs 16 residues. This specimen belongs to a study of cytomegalovirus exposure and HLA in healthy donors. Turning to the study itself: An analysis done earlier identified roughly 120 million unique TCR beta sequences from roughly 190 million T cells.

The PCR used 60 Vbeta and 13 Jbeta primers. As originally analysed: Later analysis identified 65 million to 80 million unique TCR beta chains, 10 million to 12 million shared. This table comes from immunoSEQ multiplex PCR, and its TCRdb copy is limited to in-frame clones, with some not included. V and J calls and clone size are as listed in that table; D and trimming were resolved from the DNA. In the table there are some 80,000 clones, over 60% of which are singletons. Study findings and constraints: A later analysis found TCR association rates differed by HLA locus, highest for DRB1 and lowest for HLA-C. Per a prior analysis, the majority of TCR beta V segments were productive roughly 90% or roughly 30% of the time.

Sequenced material: PBMCs. This receptor was obtained from a male donor in good health and CMV-seropositive. V gene TRBV28 combines with J gene TRBJ2-7; D is perhaps TRBD1 (5 bases). CDR3 coding DNA: TGTGCCAGCAGTTTCCCCGTGGGGCAGGCTCGCAACGAGCAGTACTTC. It encodes CASSFPVGQARNEQYF.